This TCR beta chain was sequenced during a study of blood T cell repertoires in COVID-19. Here immunoSEQ multiplex PCR was the method, and the copy in TCRdb shows in-frame clones only, minus some. The table shows around 300,000 clones, with under 90% occurring only once. The CDR3 sequence is 12 residues long. Trimming took off 7 bases at V and 4 bases at J, with 10 bases between the two ends. Germline loops: CDR1 SNHLY, CDR2 FYNNEI. The sequenced sample was PBMCs or T cells enriched from blood (not recorded which). The clonotype was recovered from a woman younger than 45 who had recovered from COVID-19. The chain recombines TRBV2 with TRBJ2-5; a weak D match, TRBD1 (6 bases). Here the CDR3 reads CASKGVAETQYF. In DNA, the CDR3 is TGTGCCAGCAAGGGGGTAGCAGAGACCCAGTACTTC.